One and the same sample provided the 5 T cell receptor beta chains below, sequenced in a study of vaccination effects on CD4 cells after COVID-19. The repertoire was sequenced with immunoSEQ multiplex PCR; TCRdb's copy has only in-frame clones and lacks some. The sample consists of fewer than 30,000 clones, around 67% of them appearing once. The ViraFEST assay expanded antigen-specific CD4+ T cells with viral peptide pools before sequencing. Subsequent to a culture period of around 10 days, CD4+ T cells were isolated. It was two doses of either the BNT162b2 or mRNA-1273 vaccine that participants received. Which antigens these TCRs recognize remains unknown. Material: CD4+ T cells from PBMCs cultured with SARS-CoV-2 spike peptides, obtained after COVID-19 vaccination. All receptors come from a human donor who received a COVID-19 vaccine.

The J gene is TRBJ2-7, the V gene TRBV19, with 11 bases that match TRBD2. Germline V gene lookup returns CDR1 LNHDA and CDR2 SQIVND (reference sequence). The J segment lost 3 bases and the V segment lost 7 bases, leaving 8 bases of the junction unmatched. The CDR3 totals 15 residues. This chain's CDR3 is CASTPRLAGHYEQYF. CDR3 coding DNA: TGTGCCAGTACCCCCCGACTAGCGGGGCACTACGAGCAGTACTTC.

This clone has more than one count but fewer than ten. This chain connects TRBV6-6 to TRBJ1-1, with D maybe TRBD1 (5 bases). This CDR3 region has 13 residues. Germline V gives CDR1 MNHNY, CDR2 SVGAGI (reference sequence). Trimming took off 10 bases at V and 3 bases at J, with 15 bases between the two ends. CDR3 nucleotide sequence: TGTGCCACCAGGTGGGGCAGAGACACTGAAGCTTTCTTT. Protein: CATRWGRDTEAFF.

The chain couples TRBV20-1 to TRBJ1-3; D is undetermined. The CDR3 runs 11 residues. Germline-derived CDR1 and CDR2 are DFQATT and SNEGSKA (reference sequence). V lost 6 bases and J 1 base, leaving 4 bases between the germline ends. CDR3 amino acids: CSARSGNTIYF. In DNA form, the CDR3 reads TGCAGTGCGCGGTCTGGAAACACCATATATTTT.

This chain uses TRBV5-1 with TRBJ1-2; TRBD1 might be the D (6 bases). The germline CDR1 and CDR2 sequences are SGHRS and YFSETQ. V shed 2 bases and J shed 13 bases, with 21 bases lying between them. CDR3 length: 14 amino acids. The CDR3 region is CASSFSTDSSSGTF. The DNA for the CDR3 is TGCGCCAGCAGCTTCTCAACGGACAGTTCATCGGGCACCTTC.

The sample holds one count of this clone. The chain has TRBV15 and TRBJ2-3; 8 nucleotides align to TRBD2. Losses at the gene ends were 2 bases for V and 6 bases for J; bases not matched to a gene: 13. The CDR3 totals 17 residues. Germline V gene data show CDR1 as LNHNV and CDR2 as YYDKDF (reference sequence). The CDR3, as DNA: TGTGCCACCAGCAGACGGCTTTTGGGCGGGGGGATCGATACGCAGTATTTT. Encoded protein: CATSRRLLGGGIDTQYF.